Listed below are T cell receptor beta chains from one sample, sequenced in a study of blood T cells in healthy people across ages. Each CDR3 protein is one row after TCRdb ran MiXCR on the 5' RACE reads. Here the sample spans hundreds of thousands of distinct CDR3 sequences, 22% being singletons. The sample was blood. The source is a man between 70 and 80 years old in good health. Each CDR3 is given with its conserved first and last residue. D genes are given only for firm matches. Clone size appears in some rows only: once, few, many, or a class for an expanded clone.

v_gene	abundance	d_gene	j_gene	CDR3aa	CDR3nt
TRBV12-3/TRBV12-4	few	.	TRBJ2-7	CDGTPQVPSNIGPDYEQYF	TGCGATGGGACCCCACAGGTGCCCTCCAATATCGGTCCGGACTACGAGCAGTACTTC
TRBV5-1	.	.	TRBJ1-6	CASSGINSPLHF	TGTGCCAGCAGCGGTATAAATTCACCCCTCCACTTT
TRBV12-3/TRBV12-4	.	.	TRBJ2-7	CASRQPGLLTHEQYF	TGTGCCAGCAGACAACCGGGTCTACTAACCCACGAGCAGTACTTC
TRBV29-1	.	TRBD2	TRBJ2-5	CSVDRTSGRQETQYF	TGCAGCGTTGACCGGACTAGCGGGAGACAAGAGACCCAGTACTTC
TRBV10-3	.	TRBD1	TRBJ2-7	CATRTGNYEQYF	TGTGCCACCCGGACAGGGAACTACGAGCAGTACTTC
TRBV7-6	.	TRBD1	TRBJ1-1	CASSLGQGAVTEAFF	TGTGCCAGCAGCTTAGGACAGGGGGCCGTCACTGAAGCTTTCTTT
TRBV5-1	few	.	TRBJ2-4	CASSLEGDNAKNIQYF	TGCGCCAGCAGCTTGGAAGGTGACAACGCCAAAAACATTCAGTACTTC
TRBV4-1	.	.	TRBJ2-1	CASSQERDPSYNEQFF	TGCGCCAGCAGCCAAGAAAGGGACCCTTCCTACAATGAGCAGTTCTTC
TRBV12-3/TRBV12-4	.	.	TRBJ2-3	CASSLAWGTKDTQYF	TGTGCCAGCAGTCTCGCTTGGGGGACGAAAGATACGCAGTATTTT
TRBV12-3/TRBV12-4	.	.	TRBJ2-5	CASSNQGTQKTQYF	TGTGCCAGCAGTAATCAGGGAACTCAGAAGACCCAGTACTTC
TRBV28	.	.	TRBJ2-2	CASSLGRQTGERFF	TGTGCCAGCAGTTTAGGCAGGCAAACCGGGGAGCGGTTTTTT
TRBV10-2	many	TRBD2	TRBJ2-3	CASRIAGGHTDTQYF	TGCGCCAGCAGGATAGCGGGGGGTCACACAGATACGCAGTATTTT
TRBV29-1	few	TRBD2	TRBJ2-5	CSVDGTSGRGETQYF	TGCAGCGTTGACGGGACTAGCGGGAGAGGGGAGACCCAGTACTTC
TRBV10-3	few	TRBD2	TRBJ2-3	CAISEFTRGITDTQYF	TGTGCCATCAGTGAGTTTACGCGGGGGATAACAGATACGCAGTATTTT
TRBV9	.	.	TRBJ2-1	CASSEKTFSGNEQFF	TGTGCCAGCAGCGAAAAAACTTTCTCCGGCAATGAGCAGTTCTTC
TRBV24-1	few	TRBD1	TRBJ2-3	CATSDPSRGPRSDTQYF	TGTGCCACCAGTGACCCTAGCAGGGGGCCTCGTTCAGATACGCAGTATTTT
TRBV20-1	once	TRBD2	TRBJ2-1	CSAGASGSGEQFF	TGCAGTGCGGGCGCTAGCGGGAGCGGTGAGCAGTTCTTC
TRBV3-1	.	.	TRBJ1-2	CASSQGPGFSIYGYTF	TGTGCCAGCAGCCAAGGGCCAGGGTTTTCCATCTATGGCTACACCTTC
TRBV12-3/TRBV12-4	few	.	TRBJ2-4	CASSASAKNIQYF	TGTGCCAGCAGTGCATCCGCTAAGAACATTCAGTACTTC
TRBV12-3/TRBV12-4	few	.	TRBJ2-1	CASSSGRKTYNEQFF	TGTGCCAGCAGTTCGGGACGAAAAACCTACAATGAGCAGTTCTTC
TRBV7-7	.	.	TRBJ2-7	CASSFGQDSSYEQYF	TGTGCCAGCAGCTTTGGTCAGGACTCCTCCTACGAGCAGTACTTC
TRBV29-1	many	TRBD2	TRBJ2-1	CSVEGLAGVSSYNEQFF	TGCAGCGTTGAGGGTCTAGCGGGAGTAAGCTCCTACAATGAGCAGTTCTTC
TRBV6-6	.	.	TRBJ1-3	CASRAITSGNTIYF	TGTGCCAGCAGGGCCATTACCTCTGGAAACACCATATATTTT
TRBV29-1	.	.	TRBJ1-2	CSVEVDRVDYGYTF	TGCAGCGTTGAAGTGGATAGGGTCGACTATGGCTACACCTTC
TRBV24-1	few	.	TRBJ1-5	CATSQFTNQPQHF	TGTGCCACCAGTCAGTTCACTAATCAGCCCCAGCATTTT
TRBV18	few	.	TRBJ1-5	CASSPFGLDQPQHF	TGTGCCAGCTCACCGTTTGGACTTGATCAGCCCCAGCATTTT
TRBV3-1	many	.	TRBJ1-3	CASSPSRGRNTIYF	TGTGCCAGCAGCCCGTCTCGAGGTAGAAACACCATATATTTT
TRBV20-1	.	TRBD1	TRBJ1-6	CSARVNGQGNSPLHF	TGCAGTGCTAGAGTAAATGGACAGGGAAATTCACCCCTCCACTTT
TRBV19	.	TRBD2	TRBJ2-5	CASSIERMGIAGWRQETQYF	TGTGCCAGTAGTATCGAACGAATGGGGATAGCGGGGTGGAGGCAAGAGACCCAGTACTTC
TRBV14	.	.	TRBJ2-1	CASSQVIGSSYNEQFF	TGTGCCAGCAGCCAAGTGATAGGGAGCTCCTACAATGAGCAGTTCTTC
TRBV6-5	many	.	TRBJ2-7	CASSFGHTKRYEQYF	TGTGCCAGCAGTTTCGGACATACCAAACGATACGAGCAGTACTTC
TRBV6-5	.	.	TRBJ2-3	CASKRGATDTQYF	TGTGCCAGCAAACGGGGGGCGACAGATACGCAGTATTTT
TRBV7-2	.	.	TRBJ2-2	CASSLALTSYTDTGELFF	TGTGCCAGCAGCTTAGCCCTAACTAGCTATACAGACACCGGGGAGCTGTTTTTT
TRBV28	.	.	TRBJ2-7	CASSLPDNEQYF	TGTGCCAGCAGTTTACCCGATAACGAGCAGTACTTC
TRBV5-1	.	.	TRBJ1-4	CASRNKQAYNEKLFF	TGCGCCAGCAGGAATAAACAGGCCTATAATGAAAAACTGTTTTTT
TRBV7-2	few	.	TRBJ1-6	CASKSGVSPLHF	TGTGCCAGCAAATCGGGCGTCTCACCCCTCCACTTT
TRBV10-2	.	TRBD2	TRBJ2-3	CASSVGLATDTQYF	TGCGCCAGCAGTGTCGGACTAGCAACAGATACGCAGTATTTT
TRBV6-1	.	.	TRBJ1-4	CASRVFLSVAANEKLFF	TGTGCCAGCCGTGTGTTTCTGTCTGTCGCAGCTAATGAAAAACTGTTTTTT
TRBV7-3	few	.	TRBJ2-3	CASSDPQGGTDTQYF	TGTGCCAGCAGCGACCCACAGGGAGGAACAGATACGCAGTATTTT
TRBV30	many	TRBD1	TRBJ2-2	CAWIRTGRPGELFF	TGTGCCTGGATTAGGACAGGGCGGCCTGGGGAGCTGTTTTTT
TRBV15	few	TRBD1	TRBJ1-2	CATSRDRTGATHGYTF	TGTGCCACCAGCAGAGATCGGACAGGGGCGACGCATGGCTACACCTTC
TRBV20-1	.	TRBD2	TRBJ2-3	CSASSSGRGEQYF	TGCAGTGCTAGTTCTAGCGGGAGGGGGGAGCAGTATTTT
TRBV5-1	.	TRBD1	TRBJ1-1	CASRGGQGLPTEAFF	TGCGCCAGCAGGGGAGGACAGGGGTTACCCACTGAAGCTTTCTTT
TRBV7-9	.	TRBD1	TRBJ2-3	CASSLGTVASTDTQYF	TGTGCCAGCAGCCTCGGGACAGTAGCATCCACAGATACGCAGTATTTT
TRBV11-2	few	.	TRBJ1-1	CASSLGVTGNTEAFF	TGTGCCAGCAGCTTAGGGGTGACAGGCAACACTGAAGCTTTCTTT
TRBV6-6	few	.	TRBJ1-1	CASDGKEREAFF	TGTGCCAGCGATGGTAAGGAAAGGGAAGCTTTCTTT
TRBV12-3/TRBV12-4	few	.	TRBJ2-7	CASSLGEPPYEQYF	TGTGCCAGCAGTTTAGGAGAACCCCCCTACGAGCAGTACTTC
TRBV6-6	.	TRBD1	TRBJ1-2	CASSQDRALGYTF	TGTGCCAGCAGTCAGGACAGGGCTTTAGGCTACACCTTC